This T cell receptor beta chain was captured by sequencing in a study of shared clonotypes between healthy human individuals. TCRdb keeps only in-frame clones here, not all; method: immunoSEQ multiplex PCR. The sample holds about 2.1 million clones, approximately 92% seen once. CD8 cells regarded as naive lacked CD45RO, were positively chosen for CCR7, and omitted terminally differentiated effector memory CD45RA+ cells. The sequence was collected from a man younger than 35 in good health. Some clones in this sample may be carry-over from other donors' samples. The specimen was naive CD8+ T cells from PBMCs.

The CDR3 reads CASRPLASLQETQYF. CDR3 nucleotides: TGTGCCAGCAGACCCTTGGCCAGCCTCCAAGAGACCCAGTACTTC. This sequence joins TRBV28 and TRBJ2-5; no firm D call. This CDR3 is built from 15 residues. CDR1 is MDHEN and CDR2 is SYDVKM in the germline V gene. V was trimmed by 6 bases and J by 1 base, leaving 15 bases between them.